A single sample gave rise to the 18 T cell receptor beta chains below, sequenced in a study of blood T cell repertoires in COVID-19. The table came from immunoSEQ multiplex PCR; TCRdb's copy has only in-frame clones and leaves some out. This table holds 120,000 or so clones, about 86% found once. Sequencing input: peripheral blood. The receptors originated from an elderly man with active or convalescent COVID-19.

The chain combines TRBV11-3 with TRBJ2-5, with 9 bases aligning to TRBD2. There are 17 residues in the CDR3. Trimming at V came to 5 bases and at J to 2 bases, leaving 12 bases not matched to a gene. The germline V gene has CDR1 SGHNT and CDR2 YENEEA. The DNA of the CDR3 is TGTGCCAGCAGCCCTAAGTTTACTAGCGGGTTACAAGAGACCCAGTACTTC. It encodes CASSPKFTSGLQETQYF.

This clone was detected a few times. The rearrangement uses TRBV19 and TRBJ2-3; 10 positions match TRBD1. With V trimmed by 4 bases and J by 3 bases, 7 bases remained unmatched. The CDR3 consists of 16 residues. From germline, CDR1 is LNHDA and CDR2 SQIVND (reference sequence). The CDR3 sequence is CASSTQTGGRTDTQYF. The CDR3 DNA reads TGTGCCAGTAGTACCCAGACAGGGGGCCGGACAGATACGCAGTATTTT. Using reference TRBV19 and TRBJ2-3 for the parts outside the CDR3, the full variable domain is DGGITQSPKYLFRKEGQNVTLSCEQNLNHDAMYWYRQDPGQGLRLIYYSQIVNDFQKGDIAEGYSVSREKKESFPLTVTSAQKNPTAFYLCASSTQTGGRTDTQYFGPGTRLTVL.

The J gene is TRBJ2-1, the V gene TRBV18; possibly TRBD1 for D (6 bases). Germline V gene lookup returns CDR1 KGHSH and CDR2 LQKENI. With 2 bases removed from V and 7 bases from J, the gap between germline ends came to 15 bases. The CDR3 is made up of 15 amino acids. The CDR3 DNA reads TGTGCCAGCTCACCAAGAACAGGGATGGTAAATGAGCAGTTCTTC. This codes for CASSPRTGMVNEQFF.

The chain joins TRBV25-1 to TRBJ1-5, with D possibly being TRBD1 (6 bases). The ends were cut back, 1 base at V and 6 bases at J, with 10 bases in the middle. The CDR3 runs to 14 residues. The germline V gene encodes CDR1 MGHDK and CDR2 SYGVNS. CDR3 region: CASSESGRGQPQHF. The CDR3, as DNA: TGTGCCAGCAGTGAATCTGGCAGGGGTCAGCCCCAGCATTTT.

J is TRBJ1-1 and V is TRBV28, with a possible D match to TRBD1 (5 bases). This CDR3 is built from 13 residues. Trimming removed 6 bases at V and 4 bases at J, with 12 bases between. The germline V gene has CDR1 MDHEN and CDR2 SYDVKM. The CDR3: CASRKGLVTEAFF. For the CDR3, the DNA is TGTGCCAGCAGAAAGGGGTTAGTCACTGAAGCTTTCTTT.

CDR3: CASSLGHVGTSGTDTQYF. The CDR3 DNA follows: TGTGCCAGCAGCTTGGGACATGTTGGGACTAGCGGCACAGATACGCAGTATTTT. J is TRBJ2-3 and V is TRBV5-5; TRBD2 matches at 10 bases. The V and J ends lost 0 bases and 1 base, in that order; junction bases with no gene match: 8. The CDR3 extends over 18 amino acids. From germline, CDR1 is SGHKS and CDR2 YYEKEE (reference sequence).

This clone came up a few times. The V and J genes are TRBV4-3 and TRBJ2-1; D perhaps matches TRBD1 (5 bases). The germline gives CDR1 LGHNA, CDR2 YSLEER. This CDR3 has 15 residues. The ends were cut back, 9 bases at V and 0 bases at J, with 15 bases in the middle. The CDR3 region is CASGARHYSYNEQFF. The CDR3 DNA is TGCGCCAGTGGGGCGAGGCACTACTCCTACAATGAGCAGTTCTTC.

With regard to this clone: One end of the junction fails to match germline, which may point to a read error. The DNA of the CDR3 is TGTGCCAGCAGTGACTCGTTCGGGGAGACCCAGTACTTC. This codes for CASSDSFGETQYF. The chain employs TRBV6-5 and TRBJ2-5; D is undetermined. The CDR3 has 13 residues. CDR1 is MNHEY and CDR2 is SVGAGI in the germline V gene.

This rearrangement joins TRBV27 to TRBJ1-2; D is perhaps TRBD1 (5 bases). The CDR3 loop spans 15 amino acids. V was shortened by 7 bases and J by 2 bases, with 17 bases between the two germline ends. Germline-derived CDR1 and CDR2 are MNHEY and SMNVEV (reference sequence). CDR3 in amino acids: CASIHPRAHNYGYTF. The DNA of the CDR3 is TGTGCCAGCATCCATCCCAGGGCCCACAACTATGGCTACACCTTC.

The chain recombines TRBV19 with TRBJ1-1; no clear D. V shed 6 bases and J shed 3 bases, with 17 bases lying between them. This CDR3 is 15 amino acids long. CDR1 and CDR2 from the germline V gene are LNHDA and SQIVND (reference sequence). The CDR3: CASRGPGDTHTEAFF. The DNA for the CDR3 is TGTGCCAGTAGGGGCCCAGGTGACACTCACACTGAAGCTTTCTTT.

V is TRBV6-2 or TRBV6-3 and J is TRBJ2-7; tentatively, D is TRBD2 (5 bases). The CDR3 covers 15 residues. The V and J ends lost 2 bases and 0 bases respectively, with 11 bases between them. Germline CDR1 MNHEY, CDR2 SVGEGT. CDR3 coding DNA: TGTGCCAGCAGTTACGCGGGTGATTCCTCCTACGAGCAGTACTTC. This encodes CASSYAGDSSYEQYF.

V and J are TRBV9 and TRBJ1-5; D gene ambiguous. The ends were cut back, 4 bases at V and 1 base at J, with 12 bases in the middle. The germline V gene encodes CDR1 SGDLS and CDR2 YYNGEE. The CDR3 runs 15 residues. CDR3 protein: CASSSSGVSNQPQHF. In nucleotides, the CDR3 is TGTGCCAGCAGCAGCTCAGGTGTGAGCAATCAGCCCCAGCATTTT.

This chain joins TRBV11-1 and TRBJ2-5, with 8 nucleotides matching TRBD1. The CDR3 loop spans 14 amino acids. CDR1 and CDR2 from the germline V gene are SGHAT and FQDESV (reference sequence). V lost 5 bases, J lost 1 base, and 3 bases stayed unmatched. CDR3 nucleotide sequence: TGTGCCAGCAGCCCCGGACAGGGCCAAGAGACCCAGTACTTC. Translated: CASSPGQGQETQYF.

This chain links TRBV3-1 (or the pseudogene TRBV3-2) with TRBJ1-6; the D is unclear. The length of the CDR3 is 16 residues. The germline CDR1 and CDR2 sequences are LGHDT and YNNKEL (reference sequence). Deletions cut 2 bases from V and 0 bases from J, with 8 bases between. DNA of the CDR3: TGTGCCAGCAGCCAAACCCCCGGCTCCTATAATTCACCCCTCCACTTT. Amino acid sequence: CASSQTPGSYNSPLHF.

The CDR3 loop is CASSLEGQNNSPLHF. CDR3 coding DNA: TGCGCCAGCAGCTTGGAGGGACAGAATAATTCACCCCTCCACTTT. The J gene is TRBJ1-6, the V gene TRBV5-1, with TRBD1 identical over 7 bases. This CDR3 region has 15 residues. CDR1 and CDR2 (germline): SGHRS, YFSETQ. The V segment lost 0 bases and the J segment 5 bases; nucleotides outside the gene matches: 2.

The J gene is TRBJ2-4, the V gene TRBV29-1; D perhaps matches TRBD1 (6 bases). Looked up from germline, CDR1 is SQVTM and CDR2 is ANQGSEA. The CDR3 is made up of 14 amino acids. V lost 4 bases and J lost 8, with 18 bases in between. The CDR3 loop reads CSVVYGDIQYIQYF. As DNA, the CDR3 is TGCAGCGTTGTGTACGGGGACATCCAGTACATTCAGTACTTC.

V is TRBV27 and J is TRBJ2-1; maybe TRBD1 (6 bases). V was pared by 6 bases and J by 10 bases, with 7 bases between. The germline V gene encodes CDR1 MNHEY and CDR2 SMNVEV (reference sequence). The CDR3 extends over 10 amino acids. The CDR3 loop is CASSGTEQFF. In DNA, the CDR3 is TGTGCCAGCAGCGGGACAGAGCAGTTCTTC.

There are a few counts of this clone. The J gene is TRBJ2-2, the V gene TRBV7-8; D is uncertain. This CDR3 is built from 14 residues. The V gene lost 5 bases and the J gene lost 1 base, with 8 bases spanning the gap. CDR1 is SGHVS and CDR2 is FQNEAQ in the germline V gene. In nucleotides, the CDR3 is TGTGCCAGCAGCCTCGTCGGGAACACCGGGGAGCTGTTTTTT. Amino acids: CASSLVGNTGELFF.